The 18 T cell receptor beta chains in this list originate from one sample, sequenced in a study of shared clonotypes between healthy human individuals. Clones were read by immunoSEQ multiplex PCR, and TCRdb kept only the in-frame ones, dropping some. The data contain approximately 2.4 million clones, approximately 95% of them singletons. The sequencing input was naive CD4+ T cells sorted from blood. Stated subset: CD45RA+ positively selected. Receptors originate from a man aged 18 to 35 in good health.

The rearrangement uses TRBV9 and TRBJ2-7; 11 bases agree with TRBD1. Germline V gene sequence: CDR1 SGDLS, CDR2 YYNGEE. J gave up 2 bases and V 7 bases, and 5 bases lay outside the gene matches. The CDR3 contains 14 residues. In nucleotides, the CDR3 is TGTGCCAGCTCACGGGACAGGGGGGCCTACGAGCAGTACTTC. Translating it yields CASSRDRGAYEQYF.

For this clone: Other DNA sequences in this sample translate to the same CDR3. The chain links TRBV5-1 to TRBJ2-3; 9 bases agree with TRBD2. CDR1 is SGHRS, CDR2 YFSETQ, per germline. There are 14 residues in the CDR3. V shed 7 bases, J shed 0 bases, and the junction held 3 bases outside the gene matches. The CDR3 DNA reads as TGCGCCAGCTCTAGCGGGGCTAGCACAGATACGCAGTATTTT. Protein product: CASSSGASTDTQYF.

This chain uses TRBV5-1 with TRBJ2-7; D not resolved. CDR1 and CDR2 from the germline V gene are SGHRS and YFSETQ. CDR3 length: 13 amino acids. The ends were cut back, 3 bases at V and 3 bases at J, with 10 bases in the middle. CDR3 region: CASSSSPGYEQYF. As DNA, the CDR3 is TGCGCCAGCAGCTCCTCCCCGGGCTACGAGCAGTACTTC.

This chain links TRBV10-3 with TRBJ2-1; no definite D call. Germline CDR1 reads ENHRY; CDR2 reads SYGVKD. CDR3 length: 17 residues. The germline V and J ends were trimmed by 2 bases and 0 bases, with 14 bases remaining between them. The CDR3 spells CAISENPPLSSYNEQFF. CDR3 DNA: TGTGCCATCAGTGAGAACCCCCCTTTGAGCTCCTACAATGAGCAGTTCTTC.

The gene calls are TRBV30 and TRBJ1-5; TRBD1 agrees at 7 bases. The CDR3 sequence is 15 residues long. V lost 0 bases to trimming and J lost 3 bases; unmatched junction nucleotides: 5. Germline V gene data show CDR1 as GTSNPN and CDR2 as SVGIG (reference sequence). CDR3 DNA sequence: TGTGCCTGGAGTGTACGGGGGACAGTCAATCAGCCCCAGCATTTT. This translates into CAWSVRGTVNQPQHF. The variable domain in full, completed from reference TRBV30 and TRBJ1-5, reads SQTIHQWPATLVQPVGSPLSLECTVEGTSNPNLYWYRQAAGRGLQLLFYSVGIGQISSEVPQNLSASRPQDRQFILSSKKLLLSDSGFYLCAWSVRGTVNQPQHFGDGTRLSIL.

The chain recombines TRBV2 with TRBJ1-2; possibly TRBD1 for D (5 bases). Trimming pared 4 bases from V and 7 bases from J, leaving 19 bases between. Germline CDR1 and CDR2: SNHLY and FYNNEI. The CDR3 contains 15 residues. The CDR3 protein is CASSVDSLGISGYTF. The DNA for the CDR3 is TGTGCCAGCAGTGTTGACAGTTTGGGGATATCTGGCTACACCTTC.

The rearrangement links TRBV10-3 to TRBJ2-2; 8 nucleotides agree with TRBD1. The CDR3 length is 13 residues. Germline-derived CDR1 and CDR2 are ENHRY and SYGVKD. J lost 7 bases, V lost 10 bases, and 8 bases had no gene match. The chain's CDR3 is CATHRGTGGELFF. The CDR3 DNA sequence: TGTGCCACCCACAGGGGGACTGGCGGGGAGCTGTTTTTT.

This sequence joins TRBV9 and TRBJ1-3, with 7 bases lining up with TRBD1. Germline-derived CDR1 and CDR2 are SGDLS and YYNGEE. The CDR3 sequence is 14 residues long. The ends lost 3 bases at V and 3 bases at J; junction bases unmatched: 3. The CDR3 region has the DNA TGTGCCAGCAGCGCGAGGACAGGTGGAAACACCATATATTTT. Translating it yields CASSARTGGNTIYF. Combining the CDR3 with reference TRBV9 and TRBJ1-3 gives the whole variable domain DSGVTQTPKHLITATGQRVTLRCSPRSGDLSVYWYQQSLDQGLQFLIQYYNGEERAKGNILERFSAQQFPDLHSELNLSSLELGDSALYFCASSARTGGNTIYFGEGSWLTVV.

This chain uses TRBV11-2 with TRBJ2-7; no clear D gene. V lost 2 bases and J 1 base, leaving 9 bases between the germline ends. The CDR3 runs to 14 residues. In germline, CDR1 is SGHAT, CDR2 FQNNGV. The CDR3 DNA follows: TGTGCCAGCAGCTTATCCGACCGATCCTACGAGCAGTACTTC. Amino acids: CASSLSDRSYEQYF.

J is TRBJ1-1 and V is TRBV30; D uncertain. Trimming took 3 bases from V and 4 from J, leaving 12 bases between them. Germline lookup yields CDR1 GTSNPN and CDR2 SVGIG (reference sequence). CDR3 length: 13 residues. CDR3 DNA: TGTGCCTGGAGCGGGGTAGGTCCCACTGAAGCTTTCTTT. The encoded protein is CAWSGVGPTEAFF. Together with reference TRBV30 and TRBJ1-1, the CDR3 gives the full variable domain: SQTIHQWPATLVQPVGSPLSLECTVEGTSNPNLYWYRQAAGRGLQLLFYSVGIGQISSEVPQNLSASRPQDRQFILSSKKLLLSDSGFYLCAWSGVGPTEAFFGQGTRLTVV.

This chain links TRBV5-1 with TRBJ2-7; TRBD1 is a possible D gene (5 bases). Germline V gene lookup returns CDR1 SGHRS and CDR2 YFSETQ. V was cut by 3 bases and J by 6 bases, with 16 bases left in between. The CDR3 contains 14 residues. This CDR3 reads CASSYNQGPGEQYF. CDR3 sequence (DNA): TGCGCCAGCAGCTATAACCAGGGTCCCGGCGAGCAGTACTTC.

The rearrangement joins TRBV4-1 to TRBJ1-4, with TRBD1 as a possible D gene (6 bases). The CDR3 extends over 15 amino acids. The germline V gene has CDR1 MGHRA and CDR2 YSYEKL. Trimming stripped 2 bases from V and 0 bases from J, with 7 bases between. DNA for the CDR3: TGCGCCAGCAGCCAACCAGGGGCAACTAATGAAAAACTGTTTTTT. Protein: CASSQPGATNEKLFF.

The chain couples TRBV9 to TRBJ1-2; D call uncertain. The V end lost 0 bases, the J end lost 8 bases, and 11 bases lay between the germline ends. This CDR3 comprises 13 residues. Germline CDR1 SGDLS, CDR2 YYNGEE. The CDR3: CASSVDSGSGYTF. The CDR3, as DNA: TGTGCCAGCAGCGTAGATTCGGGTAGCGGCTACACCTTC.

The chain is built from TRBV7-8 and TRBJ2-4, with TRBD1 identical over 8 bases. CDR1 is SGHVS and CDR2 is FQNEAQ in the germline V gene. V lost 2 bases to trimming and J lost 3 bases; unmatched junction nucleotides: 9. This CDR3 spans 17 amino acids. The CDR3 reads CASSLTGGGVGKNIQYF. DNA of the CDR3: TGTGCCAGCAGCTTAACAGGGGGTGGGGTTGGCAAAAACATTCAGTACTTC.

This chain joins TRBV2 and TRBJ1-1; 10 bases fit TRBD1. V shed 6 bases, J shed 5 bases, and the junction held 6 bases outside the gene matches. CDR3 length: 14 residues. The germline V gene encodes CDR1 SNHLY and CDR2 FYNNEI. The CDR3 DNA reads TGTGCCAGCAGCGTGGACAGGGGGATTACTGAAGCTTTCTTT. Amino acids: CASSVDRGITEAFF. Full variable domain (remainder filled in from reference TRBV2 and TRBJ1-1): EPEVTQTPSHQVTQMGQEVILRCVPISNHLYFYWYRQILGQKVEFLVSFYNNEISEKSEIFDDQFSVERPDGSNFTLKIRSTKLEDSAMYFCASSVDRGITEAFFGQGTRLTVV.

This clone was found once. V and J are TRBV10-3 and TRBJ2-1; D is undetermined. V was clipped by 2 bases and J by 4 bases, with 9 bases between them. Germline CDR1 and CDR2: ENHRY and SYGVKD. There are 14 residues in the CDR3. The CDR3 spells CAISETFSYNEQFF. The CDR3 coding sequence is TGTGCCATCAGTGAGACTTTTTCGTACAATGAGCAGTTCTTC.

The CDR3 protein is CAISESQMETQYF. CDR3 nucleotides: TGTGCCATCAGTGAGTCCCAGATGGAGACCCAGTACTTC. The chain combines TRBV10-3 with TRBJ2-5, with D hard to call. The CDR3 has 13 amino acids. The V end lost 0 bases, the J end lost 5 bases, and 7 bases lay between the germline ends. Looked up from germline, CDR1 is ENHRY and CDR2 is SYGVKD.

A remark on this clone: Different DNA sequences within this sample yield the same CDR3. V and J are TRBV2 and TRBJ2-3; 7 nucleotides agree with TRBD1. V dropped 6 bases and J dropped 3; count of bases not matched to a gene: 3. CDR3 length equals 13 residues. Germline V CDR1 and CDR2: SNHLY, FYNNEI. The CDR3 DNA reads TGTGCCAGCAGGCCGACAGGGACAGATACGCAGTATTTT. Protein: CASRPTGTDTQYF. The full variable domain, its missing parts supplied by reference TRBV2 and TRBJ2-3, is EPEVTQTPSHQVTQMGQEVILRCVPISNHLYFYWYRQILGQKVEFLVSFYNNEISEKSEIFDDQFSVERPDGSNFTLKIRSTKLEDSAMYFCASRPTGTDTQYFGPGTRLTVL.